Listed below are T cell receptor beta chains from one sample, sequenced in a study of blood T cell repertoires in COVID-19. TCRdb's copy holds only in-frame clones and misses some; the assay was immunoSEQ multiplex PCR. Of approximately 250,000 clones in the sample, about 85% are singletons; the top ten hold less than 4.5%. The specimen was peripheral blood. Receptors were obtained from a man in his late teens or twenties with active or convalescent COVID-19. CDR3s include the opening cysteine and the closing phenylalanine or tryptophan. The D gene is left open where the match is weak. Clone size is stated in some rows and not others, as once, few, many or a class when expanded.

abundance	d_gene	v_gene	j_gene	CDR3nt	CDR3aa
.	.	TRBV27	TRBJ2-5	TGTGCCAGCAGTTTAGGAGAGCGTAAAGAGACCCAGTACTTC	CASSLGERKETQYF
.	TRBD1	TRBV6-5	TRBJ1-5	TGTGCCAGCAGCTATGACAGGGCCCTCAATCAGCCCCAGCATTTT	CASSYDRALNQPQHF
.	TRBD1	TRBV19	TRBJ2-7	TGTGCCAGTAGTATAGCCGGGGACAGGGGTTACGAGCAGTACTTC	CASSIAGDRGYEQYF
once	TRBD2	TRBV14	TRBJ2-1	TGTGCCAGCAGTTACCGACTAGCGGGAGATGAGCAGTTCTTC	CASSYRLAGDEQFF
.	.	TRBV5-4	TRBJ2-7	TGTGCCAGCCGCGGGCCAGCCACCTACGAGCAGTACTTC	CASRGPATYEQYF
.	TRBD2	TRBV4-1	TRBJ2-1	TGCGCCAGCAGCCAGATACCTCTAGCGGGCTCGTCTCATGAGCAGTTCTTC	CASSQIPLAGSSHEQFF
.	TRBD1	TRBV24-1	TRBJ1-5	TGTGCCACCGGACAGGGGGCGAATCAGCCCCAGCATTTT	CATGQGANQPQHF
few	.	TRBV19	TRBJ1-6	TGTGCCAGTGGCCCTTCACCCCTCCACTTT	CASGPSPLHF
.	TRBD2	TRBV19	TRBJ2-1	TGTGCCAGTAGTATAGATCTATACACGCTCGGGACTAGCGAGGATGAGCAGTTCTTC	CASSIDLYTLGTSEDEQFF
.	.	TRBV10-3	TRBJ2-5	TGTGCCTCCCATCTATCGGGGGATGAGACCCAGTACTTC	CASHLSGDETQYF
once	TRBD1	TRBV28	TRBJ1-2	TGTGCCAGCAGGGGACAGGGCGGCCGAGGCTACACCTTC	CASRGQGGRGYTF
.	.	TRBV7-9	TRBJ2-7	TGTGCCAGCAGCTTAGCTCGGGACGAGCAGTACTTC	CASSLARDEQYF
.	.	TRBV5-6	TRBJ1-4	TGTGCCAGCAGCTTGTACGTAGGCCCAGCGGCGGAAAAACTGTTTTTT	CASSLYVGPAAEKLFF
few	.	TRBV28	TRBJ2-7	TGTGCCAGCTCTAGGGAGGAGCCCTACGAGCAGTACTTC	CASSREEPYEQYF
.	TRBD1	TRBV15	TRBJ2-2	TGTGCCACCAGCAGGGCTCTAGGCCCCAGGGGGCTGGGGGAGCTGTTTTTT	CATSRALGPRGLGELFF
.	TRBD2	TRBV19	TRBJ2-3	TGTGCCAGTAGTCGGAGCGGGAGGGCCACAGATACGCAGTATTTT	CASSRSGRATDTQYF
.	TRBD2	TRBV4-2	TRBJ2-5	TGTGCCAGCAGCCAGAATCCGGGACTAGCGGGACAAGAGACCCAGTACTTC	CASSQNPGLAGQETQYF
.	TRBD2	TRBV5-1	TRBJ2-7	TGCGCCAGCAGCTTGTTTGGGGAGGGGGAGCAGTACTTC	CASSLFGEGEQYF
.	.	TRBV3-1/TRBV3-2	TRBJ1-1	TGTGCCAGCAGCCAAATCTTGACAAATCTGAACACTGAAGCTTTCTTT	CASSQILTNLNTEAFF
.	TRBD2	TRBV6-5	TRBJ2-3	TGTGCCAGCAGTTACTCTGAGACTAGCGGCACAGATACGCAGTATTTT	CASSYSETSGTDTQYF
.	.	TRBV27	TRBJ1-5	TGTGCCAGCAGTTTATGGGGGGGAGGGAATCAGCCCCAGCATTTT	CASSLWGGGNQPQHF
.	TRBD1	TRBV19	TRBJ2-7	TGTGCCAGTAGGAATAGAGGCCGGGACAGGGAGCACGAGCAGTACTTC	CASRNRGRDREHEQYF
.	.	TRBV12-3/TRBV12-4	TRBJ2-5	TGTGCCAGCAGTATAGGACAAGTGAAGACCCAGTACTTC	CASSIGQVKTQYF
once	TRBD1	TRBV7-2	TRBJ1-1	TGTGCCAGCAGCTCGGGACAGGGAACTGAAGCTTTCTTT	CASSSGQGTEAFF
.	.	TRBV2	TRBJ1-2	TGTGCCAGCGTCCTATATGGCTACACCTTC	CASVLYGYTF
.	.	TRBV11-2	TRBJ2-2	TGTGCCAGCAGCCCCGGCTCATGGCAGGAGAACACCGGGGAGCTGTTTTTT	CASSPGSWQENTGELFF
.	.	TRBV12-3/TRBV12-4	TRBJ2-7	TGTGCCAGCAGATTAACAGGGAAAGGCGAGCAGTACTTC	CASRLTGKGEQYF
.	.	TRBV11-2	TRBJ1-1	TGTGCCAGCAGCTCGTCAGGGGCGAGGCCTGAAGCTTTCTTT	CASSSSGARPEAFF
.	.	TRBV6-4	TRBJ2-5	TGTGCCAGCAGGGGTACCTCAGGGGTTTGGAGGGAGACCCAGTACTTC	CASRGTSGVWRETQYF
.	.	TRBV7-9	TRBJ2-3	TGTGCCAGCAGCCCTAATAGCCATAGCGGTTTCGATACGCAGTATTTT	CASSPNSHSGFDTQYF
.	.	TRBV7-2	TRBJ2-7	TGTGCCAGCAGCTTAGGGAGGTCCTACGAGCAGTACTTC	CASSLGRSYEQYF
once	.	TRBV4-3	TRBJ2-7	TGCGCCAGCAGCCCCACAACAGGGCTAGCGGCCTACGAGCAGTACTTC	CASSPTTGLAAYEQYF
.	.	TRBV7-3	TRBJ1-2	TGTGCCAGCAGCGCCCAGGCGGGGGGCGGAGGCTACACCTTC	CASSAQAGGGGYTF
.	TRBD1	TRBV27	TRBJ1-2	TGTGCCAGCAGCACTTTTAGGCCCCAGGGGGTGGGGTATGGCTACACCTTC	CASSTFRPQGVGYGYTF
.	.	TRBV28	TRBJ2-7	TGTGCCAGCAGACGCCCGACAGTCAACTACGAGCAGTACTTC	CASRRPTVNYEQYF
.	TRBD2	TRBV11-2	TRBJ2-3	TGTGCCAGCATCCGGACTAGCTTAGGCACAGATACGCAGTATTTT	CASIRTSLGTDTQYF
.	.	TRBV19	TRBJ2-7	TGTGCCAGTAGTATCTCAGACAGCAGCTCCGATTCGCAGTACTTC	CASSISDSSSDSQYF
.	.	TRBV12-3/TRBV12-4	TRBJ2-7	TGTGCCAGCAGTCTCTTTCACACCTACGAGCAGTACTTC	CASSLFHTYEQYF
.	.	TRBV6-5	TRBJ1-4	TGTGCTTGCGGGGAGGTTGCGACTAATGAAAAACTGTTTTTT	CACGEVATNEKLFF
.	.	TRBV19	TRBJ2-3	TGTGCCAGTAGAAATAGCGGCACAGATACGCAGTATTTT	CASRNSGTDTQYF
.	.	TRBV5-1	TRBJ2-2	TGCGCCAGCAGCTTGGCGTCAGGGATGAACACCGGGGAGCTGTTTTTT	CASSLASGMNTGELFF
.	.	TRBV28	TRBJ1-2	TGTGCCAGCAGTTCCGGGACAAGGAGTGGCTATGGCTACACCTTC	CASSSGTRSGYGYTF
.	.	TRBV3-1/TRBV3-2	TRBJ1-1	TGTGCCAGCAGCCCGGTGAACAGGAACACTGAAGCTTTCTTT	CASSPVNRNTEAFF
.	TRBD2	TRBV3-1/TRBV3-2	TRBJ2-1	TGTGCCAGCAGCCAACAGACTAGCGAGCAGTTCTTC	CASSQQTSEQFF
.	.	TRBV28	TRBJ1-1	TGTGCCAGCAGTTTCGGGGTGAAGAACACTGAAGCTTTCTTT	CASSFGVKNTEAFF
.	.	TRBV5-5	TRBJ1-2	TGTGCCAGCAGCTTAACCAGGACAGTTCACTATGGCTACACCTTC	CASSLTRTVHYGYTF
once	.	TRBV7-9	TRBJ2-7	TGTGCCAGCAGCTTCAGGGACAAATACGAGCAGTACTTC	CASSFRDKYEQYF
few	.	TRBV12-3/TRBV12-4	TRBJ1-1	TGTGCCAGCAGTTTAGTACAGAACACTGAAGCTTTCTTT	CASSLVQNTEAFF
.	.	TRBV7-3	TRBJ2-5	TGTGCCAGCAGCCCCTCCTCAGGGATAGAGACCCAGTACTTC	CASSPSSGIETQYF
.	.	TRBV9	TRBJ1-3	TGTGCCAGCAGCGTCGGAGAAGCGGGAGCGGGAAACACCATATATTTT	CASSVGEAGAGNTIYF
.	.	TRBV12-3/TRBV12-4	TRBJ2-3	TGTGCCAGCAGCCCCAGGGGTACGCAGTATTTT	CASSPRGTQYF
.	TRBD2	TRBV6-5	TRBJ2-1	TGTGCCAGCAGTTACTCGAAGCTAGCGGGATCTATTGAGCAGTTCTTC	CASSYSKLAGSIEQFF
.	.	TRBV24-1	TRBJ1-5	TGTGCCACCAGTGATTTGCAGGGGAATCAGCCCCAGCATTTT	CATSDLQGNQPQHF
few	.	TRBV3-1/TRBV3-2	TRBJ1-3	TGTGCCAGCAGCCACGCGAGCTCTGGAAACACCATATATTTT	CASSHASSGNTIYF
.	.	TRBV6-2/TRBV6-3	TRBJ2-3	TGTGCCAGCAGTTACGGGCCGACAGGGGAGGGGACAGATACGCAGTATTTT	CASSYGPTGEGTDTQYF